The 15 T cell receptor beta chains listed next were all sequenced from one sample in a study of metastatic and nonmetastatic thyroid tumors. No patient had received any treatment before thyroid surgery. With MiXCR, TCRdb called clones anew from the PCR reads. The table lists around 13,000 clones, approximately 23% of them singletons. The sample consisted of adjacent normal tissue. The source is a female donor with papillary thyroid cancer or a benign thyroid nodule (not recorded which). Some clones in this sample may be carry-over from other donors' samples.

This clone was counted many times. This rearrangement joins TRBV19 to TRBJ1-2, with a weak D call TRBD1 (5 bases). CDR1 and CDR2 from the germline V gene are LNHDA and SQIVND (reference sequence). The V gene lost 7 bases and the J gene lost 3 bases, with 18 bases spanning the gap. CDR3 length equals 15 residues. DNA of the CDR3: TGTGCCAGTATCGCTTCAGTAAGCAGGGACTATGGCTACACCTTC. Protein sequence: CASIASVSRDYGYTF. Supplemented by reference TRBV19 and TRBJ1-2, the full variable domain reads DGGITQSPKYLFRKEGQNVTLSCEQNLNHDAMYWYRQDPGQGLRLIYYSQIVNDFQKGDIAEGYSVSREKKESFPLTVTSAQKNPTAFYLCASIASVSRDYGYTFGSGTRLTVV.

CDR3 sequence reads: CASRTGLAGANTGELFF. CDR3 in DNA: TGTGCCAGCAGGACCGGACTAGCGGGAGCGAACACCGGGGAGCTGTTTTTT. The chain couples TRBV6-1 to TRBJ2-2, with 13 bases lining up with TRBD2. J gave up 0 bases and V 6 bases, and 4 bases lay outside the gene matches. The germline V gene has CDR1 MNHNS and CDR2 SASEGT. This CDR3 has 17 residues.

This clone was detected ten times or more. The V gene is TRBV5-1, the J gene TRBJ1-2; the match to TRBD1 covers 8 bases. This CDR3 has 15 residues. Germline values: CDR1 SGHRS, CDR2 YFSETQ. Losses at the gene ends were 4 bases for V and 3 bases for J; bases not matched to a gene: 8. The chain's CDR3 is CASSQTATGDYGYTF. CDR3 coding DNA: TGCGCCAGCAGCCAAACAGCGACAGGGGACTATGGCTACACCTTC. The full variable domain, its missing parts supplied by reference TRBV5-1 and TRBJ1-2, is KAGVTQTPRYLIKTRGQQVTLSCSPISGHRSVSWYQQTPGQGLQFLFEYFSETQRNKGNFPGRFSGRQFSNSRSEMNVSTLELGDSALYLCASSQTATGDYGYTFGSGTRLTVV.

The chain couples TRBV20-1 to TRBJ1-2, with D unresolved. The germline CDR1 and CDR2 sequences are DFQATT and SNEGSKA (reference sequence). The CDR3 covers 10 residues. V shed 5 bases and J shed 5 bases, with 6 bases lying between them. CDR3 region: CSAAEYGYTF. For the CDR3, the DNA is TGCAGTGCTGCAGAGTATGGCTACACCTTC.

Only a few counts were recorded for this clone. One junction end disagrees with the germline gene, perhaps due to a read error. V gene TRBV28 combines with J gene TRBJ2-5; D ambiguous. Germline assignment: CDR1 MDHEN and CDR2 SYDVKM. This CDR3 spans 15 amino acids. This CDR3 is CASSYSRVVAQTQYF. The CDR3 bases are TGTGCCAGCAGTTACAGCCGGGTCGTCGCGCAGACCCAATACTTC.

This clone came up a few times. The rearrangement joins TRBV6-1 to TRBJ2-5; a weak D match, TRBD2 (5 bases). V dropped 6 bases and J dropped 3 bases, with 11 bases sitting between them. The CDR3 totals 13 residues. Germline V CDR1 and CDR2: MNHNS, SASEGT. CDR3 loop: CASRQAAKETQYF. The CDR3 DNA reads TGTGCCAGCAGACAAGCGGCTAAAGAGACCCAGTACTTC.

On this clone: At one boundary the junction diverges from the germline segment, which might be a read error. The genes are TRBV7-3 and TRBJ2-6; tentatively, D is TRBD2 (6 bases). Germline V gives CDR1 SGHTA, CDR2 FQGTGA. This CDR3 is built from 16 residues. CDR3 in amino acids: CASSLMGGAGANLLTF. CDR3 nucleotides: TGTGCCAGCAGCTTAATGGGAGGTGCTGGTGCCAACCTCCTGACTTTC.

By sample fraction, this clone is medium-sized. The chain couples TRBV27 to TRBJ2-3; D may be TRBD1 (5 bases). The germline V and J ends were trimmed by 3 bases and 3 bases, with 13 bases remaining between them. The CDR3 covers 15 residues. Germline lookup yields CDR1 MNHEY and CDR2 SMNVEV (reference sequence). The CDR3: CASSFWAGMTDTQYF. The CDR3, as DNA: TGTGCCAGCAGTTTTTGGGCAGGGATGACAGATACGCAGTATTTT.

The sample holds a few counts of this clone. The chain combines TRBV6-1 with TRBJ2-2; D is possibly TRBD1 (7 bases). V was shortened by 5 bases and J by 2 bases, with 18 bases between the two germline ends. Germline V gene sequence: CDR1 MNHNS, CDR2 SASEGT. CDR3 length: 17 amino acids. The CDR3 DNA follows: TGTGCCAGCAGTCGCCAAGCAGGGGGGACTAACACCGGGGAGCTGTTTTTT. This sequence encodes CASSRQAGGTNTGELFF.

The chain combines TRBV9 with TRBJ2-3; possible D gene TRBD2, 6 bases. The germline CDR1 and CDR2 sequences are SGDLS and YYNGEE. The CDR3 contains 15 residues. V gave up 4 bases and J gave up 5 bases, with 17 bases separating them. For the CDR3, the DNA is TGTGCCAGCAGCTACGTAGGTGGGGGAGGAGATACGCAGTATTTT. Its translation is CASSYVGGGGDTQYF.

The chain combines TRBV20-1 with TRBJ2-1; 8 nucleotides agree with TRBD2. The CDR3 loop spans 15 amino acids. CDR1 and CDR2 from the germline V gene are DFQATT and SNEGSKA (reference sequence). The J segment lost 6 bases and the V segment lost 6 bases, leaving 13 bases of the junction unmatched. In nucleotides, the CDR3 is TGCAGTGCCCGGAGGTCCAGCGGGAGTGTCAATGAGCAGTTCTTC. Amino acids: CSARRSSGSVNEQFF.

This clone was observed a few times. V usage is TRBV12-3 or TRBV12-4 and J usage is TRBJ2-5; the match to TRBD2 covers 10 bases. This CDR3 spans 14 amino acids. The V and J ends lost 4 bases and 5 bases, in that order; junction bases with no gene match: 4. The DNA of the CDR3 is TGTGCCAGCAGTTCAGCGGGAGGGGGCGAGACCCAGTACTTC. Its protein product is CASSSAGGGETQYF.

This chain connects TRBV5-6 to TRBJ2-3; 7 bases align to TRBD2. In germline, CDR1 is SGHDT, CDR2 YYEEEE. The V gene end was trimmed by 1 base and the J gene end by 1 base; junction bases not matched to a gene: 0. There are 14 residues in the CDR3. Written as DNA, the CDR3 is TGTGCCAGCAGCTTGACTAGCGGCACAGATACGCAGTATTTT. It yields the protein CASSLTSGTDTQYF.

The sample holds many counts of this clone. The J gene is TRBJ1-5, the V gene TRBV7-2; a weak D match, TRBD1 (6 bases). Germline CDR1 is SGHTA and CDR2 is FQGNSA. The V end was cut by 1 base, the J end by 1 base, with 11 bases between. There are 16 residues in the CDR3. In DNA form, the CDR3 reads TGTGCCAGCAGCTTAGGCGGGGGCTGGAGCAATCAGCCCCAGCATTTT. It translates to CASSLGGGWSNQPQHF.

A remark on this clone: The sample contains more than one DNA sequence encoding this CDR3. The chain uses TRBV5-1 and TRBJ2-1, with 8 bases identical to TRBD1. Trimming at V came to 4 bases and at J to 5 bases, leaving 8 bases not matched to a gene. CDR1 is SGHRS, CDR2 YFSETQ, per germline. This CDR3 comprises 15 residues. The CDR3 loop reads CASSPGGGGNNEQFF. The CDR3 DNA sequence: TGCGCCAGCAGCCCAGGGGGCGGAGGAAACAATGAGCAGTTCTTC.